This T cell receptor beta chain was sequenced for a study of OX40 agonist ivuxolimab in advanced cancers. For the study at large: Each dose-escalation patient presented with hepatocellular carcinoma, melanoma, renal cell or head and neck cancer. Among those enrolled, mean age was about 58 years (range about 23 to 90) and approximately 80% were male.

Some clones are missing from TCRdb's copy, which holds only in-frame ones; the method was immunoSEQ multiplex PCR. The data show roughly 66,000 clones, with about four fifths seen just once and 2% to 2.5% held by the top ten. Ten or more counts support this clone. The CDR3 extends over 21 amino acids. With V trimmed by 1 base and J by 2 bases, 21 bases remained unmatched. In germline, CDR1 is LNHDA, CDR2 SQIVND (reference sequence). Sequenced here: CD4+ or CD8+ T cells sorted from blood, sampled in a trial of the OX40 agonist ivuxolimab. The J gene is TRBJ2-7, the V gene TRBV19, with TRBD1 matching 9 bases. This TCR derives from an adult with an advanced solid tumor such as melanoma, head and neck, liver or kidney cancer. The CDR3, as DNA: TGTGCCAGTAGTATAGGTCTCACCGGGACAGGGCAACTAGGCCCTCCCTACGAGCAGTACTTC. Protein sequence: CASSIGLTGTGQLGPPYEQYF.